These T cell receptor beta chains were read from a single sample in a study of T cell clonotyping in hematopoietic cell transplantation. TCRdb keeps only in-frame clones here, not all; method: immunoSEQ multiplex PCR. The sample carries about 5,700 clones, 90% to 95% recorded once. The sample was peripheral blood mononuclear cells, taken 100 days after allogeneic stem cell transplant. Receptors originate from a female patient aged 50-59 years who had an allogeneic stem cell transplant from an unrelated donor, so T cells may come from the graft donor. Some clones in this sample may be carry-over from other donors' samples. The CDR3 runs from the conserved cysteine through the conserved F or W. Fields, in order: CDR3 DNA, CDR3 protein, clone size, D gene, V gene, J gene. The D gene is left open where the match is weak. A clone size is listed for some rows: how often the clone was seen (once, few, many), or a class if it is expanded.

DNA: TGTGCCAGCAGTGAAGGGGGGCGCGCCACTGAAGCTTTCTTT
CDR3: CASSEGGRATEAFF
size: once
D: .
V: TRBV6-1
J: TRBJ1-1

DNA: TGTGCCAGCAGCCAGGTAAACAGTGGAGCTTTCTTT
CDR3: CASSQVNSGAFF
size: .
D: .
V: TRBV4-2
J: TRBJ1-1

DNA: TGTGCCAGCAGGAAGGGGTTGGGGATCGGCTACACCTTC
CDR3: CASRKGLGIGYTF
size: .
D: .
V: TRBV2
J: TRBJ1-2

DNA: TGTGCCAGCATTTACGGGGCTCCGAACACTGAAGCTTTCTTT
CDR3: CASIYGAPNTEAFF
size: .
D: .
V: TRBV2
J: TRBJ1-1

DNA: TGTGCCAGCGTCCTCTATTCAACTAACTATGGCTACACCTTC
CDR3: CASVLYSTNYGYTF
size: .
D: .
V: TRBV6-1
J: TRBJ1-2

DNA: TGTGCCAGCAGTTACTCTGGGACAGGGGACTATGGCTACACCTTC
CDR3: CASSYSGTGDYGYTF
size: .
D: TRBD1
V: TRBV6-5
J: TRBJ1-2

DNA: TGTGCCAGCAGCCAAGGGGAGCGGGAGACTAACGAGCAGTACTTC
CDR3: CASSQGERETNEQYF
size: .
D: TRBD2
V: TRBV4-2
J: TRBJ2-7

DNA: TGTGCCAGCTTGGGACAGGGCGAGTACGAGCAGTACTTC
CDR3: CASLGQGEYEQYF
size: .
D: TRBD1
V: TRBV2
J: TRBJ2-7

DNA: TGTGCCTGGAGTGTTCAGGCAGCCCCACAGTTCTTC
CDR3: CAWSVQAAPQFF
size: .
D: .
V: TRBV30
J: TRBJ2-1

DNA: TGCGCCAGCAGCCGAGTGTCCTCTTATTCACCCCTCCACTTT
CDR3: CASSRVSSYSPLHF
size: once
D: .
V: TRBV4-1
J: TRBJ1-6

DNA: TGTGCCAGCAGTGAAGTCCCCTCTGGGGCCAACGTCCTGACTTTC
CDR3: CASSEVPSGANVLTF
size: once
D: .
V: TRBV2
J: TRBJ2-6

DNA: TGTGCCAGCAGCCCGGACATCTCAGGAGAGACCCAGTACTTC
CDR3: CASSPDISGETQYF
size: .
D: .
V: TRBV5-6
J: TRBJ2-5

DNA: TGTGCCAGTAGCCGTGGGACAGCCTATGGCTACACCTTC
CDR3: CASSRGTAYGYTF
size: .
D: TRBD1
V: TRBV19
J: TRBJ1-2

DNA: TGTGCCTGGGAAACTGCCGGGAGCGGACTTACCGGCTATGGCTACACCTTC
CDR3: CAWETAGSGLTGYGYTF
size: .
D: .
V: TRBV30
J: TRBJ1-2

DNA: TGTGCCAGCAGCTTAGGAAGAACGACAGGCACACTCTATGGCTACACCTTC
CDR3: CASSLGRTTGTLYGYTF
size: .
D: .
V: TRBV11-2
J: TRBJ1-2

DNA: TGTGCCAGCAGTTACTCGGGGACGGTGGTGGAGGGCTACACCTTC
CDR3: CASSYSGTVVEGYTF
size: .
D: .
V: TRBV6-5
J: TRBJ1-2

DNA: TGTGCCAGCAGCTTAAGGGGCGGGGCCTACGAGCAGTACTTC
CDR3: CASSLRGGAYEQYF
size: once
D: .
V: TRBV7-8
J: TRBJ2-7

DNA: TGTGCCAGCAGTGTCTCAGGGAAATATGGCTACACCTTC
CDR3: CASSVSGKYGYTF
size: .
D: .
V: TRBV6-1
J: TRBJ1-2

DNA: TGTGCCAGCAGCCCGACAGGGCTTCGAAGTCAGCCCCAGCATTTT
CDR3: CASSPTGLRSQPQHF
size: .
D: TRBD1
V: TRBV28
J: TRBJ1-5

DNA: TGCAGCGTTGCCGGGCTGAGAAGCTATGGCTACACCTTC
CDR3: CSVAGLRSYGYTF
size: .
D: .
V: TRBV29-1
J: TRBJ1-2

DNA: TGTGCCAGCAGCTCCCTGTTGTACGAGCAGTACTTC
CDR3: CASSSLLYEQYF
size: .
D: .
V: TRBV5-8
J: TRBJ2-7

DNA: TGCGCCAGCAGCCAAGTCAGGGGGACCTTCTACGAGCAGTACTTC
CDR3: CASSQVRGTFYEQYF
size: .
D: TRBD1
V: TRBV4-1
J: TRBJ2-7

DNA: TGTGCCTGGAGGCGGCCCCGGCCCCAGCATTTT
CDR3: CAWRRPRPQHF
size: .
D: .
V: TRBV30
J: TRBJ1-5

DNA: TGTGCCAGCAGCCTCCAACTAGCGGGGGATCACGAGCAGTACTTC
CDR3: CASSLQLAGDHEQYF
size: .
D: TRBD2
V: TRBV11-2
J: TRBJ2-7

DNA: TGTGCCAGCAGCTTAGCGGGACAGGGGAACTATGGCTACACCTTC
CDR3: CASSLAGQGNYGYTF
size: .
D: TRBD1
V: TRBV7-9
J: TRBJ1-2

DNA: TGTGCCTGGACGCGGACGGGGGTGAAGGGGGAGCTGTTTTTT
CDR3: CAWTRTGVKGELFF
size: .
D: .
V: TRBV30
J: TRBJ2-2

DNA: TGCAGCGGCCGTTACAATAGACCCCGCAATGAGCAGTTCTTC
CDR3: CSGRYNRPRNEQFF
size: .
D: .
V: TRBV29-1
J: TRBJ2-1

DNA: TGTGCCAGCAGCTTTGCACAAAATTCACCCCTCCACTTT
CDR3: CASSFAQNSPLHF
size: .
D: .
V: TRBV11-3
J: TRBJ1-6

DNA: TGTGCCAGCAGTTACGCCGGCGACAGGGGGAGCACTGAAGCTTTCTTT
CDR3: CASSYAGDRGSTEAFF
size: .
D: TRBD1
V: TRBV6-5
J: TRBJ1-1

DNA: TGTGCCAGCTGGGACCCTGGACAGCCCCAGCATTTT
CDR3: CASWDPGQPQHF
size: .
D: .
V: TRBV2
J: TRBJ1-5

DNA: TGTGCCAGCAGCCTACCGGGAGGGAACACTGAAGCTTTCTTT
CDR3: CASSLPGGNTEAFF
size: .
D: .
V: TRBV7-2
J: TRBJ1-1

DNA: TGTGCCAGCAGCCTTTTGGGGACTCCTGAAGCTTTCTTT
CDR3: CASSLLGTPEAFF
size: .
D: .
V: TRBV14
J: TRBJ1-1

DNA: TGTGCCAGCATTCTCACAGGGAATTGGGGTGGCTACACCTTC
CDR3: CASILTGNWGGYTF
size: .
D: .
V: TRBV6-5
J: TRBJ1-2

DNA: TGTGCCAGCAGTCCCGACAGGAACTATGGCTACACCTTC
CDR3: CASSPDRNYGYTF
size: .
D: .
V: TRBV6-4
J: TRBJ1-2

DNA: TGTGCCAGCAGTCACCAGGACAGGGTTTTCGATGGCTACACCTTC
CDR3: CASSHQDRVFDGYTF
size: .
D: TRBD1
V: TRBV6-1
J: TRBJ1-2

DNA: TGTGCCAGCAGCTCCGGGGGGCCCCACACAGATACGCAGTATTTT
CDR3: CASSSGGPHTDTQYF
size: .
D: .
V: TRBV5-4
J: TRBJ2-3

DNA: TGTGCCTGGAGTGTAGGAGGAGGTTATAATGAAAAACTGTTTTTT
CDR3: CAWSVGGGYNEKLFF
size: .
D: .
V: TRBV30
J: TRBJ1-4

DNA: TGTGCCAGCAGCTTAAGTACAGGCGGCATGGAAGCTTTCTTT
CDR3: CASSLSTGGMEAFF
size: .
D: .
V: TRBV7-9
J: TRBJ1-1

DNA: TGTGCCAGCATCCAAGAAATGAACACCGGGGAGCTGTTTTTT
CDR3: CASIQEMNTGELFF
size: .
D: .
V: TRBV2
J: TRBJ2-2

DNA: TGCAGCGTAAGGGGGCGGACTGAAGCTTTCTTT
CDR3: CSVRGRTEAFF
size: .
D: TRBD1
V: TRBV29-1
J: TRBJ1-1

DNA: TGCGCCAGCAGCCTCCAGGGGGATAACTATGGCTACACCTTC
CDR3: CASSLQGDNYGYTF
size: .
D: TRBD1
V: TRBV5-1
J: TRBJ1-2

DNA: TGTGCCAGCAGCACTGACAGGTTGAACACTGAAGCTTTCTTT
CDR3: CASSTDRLNTEAFF
size: .
D: .
V: TRBV6-5
J: TRBJ1-1

DNA: TGTGCCAGCAGAGCCGACAGGGGGGTGAACACTGAAGCTTTCTTT
CDR3: CASRADRGVNTEAFF
size: .
D: TRBD1
V: TRBV6-5
J: TRBJ1-1

DNA: TGTGCCAGCAGTGAACAGGGAGCGACACGGACCCAGTACTTC
CDR3: CASSEQGATRTQYF
size: .
D: .
V: TRBV6-1
J: TRBJ2-5

DNA: TGTGCCAGCAGCTCGGGTCTCAGGGACGGCTACACCTTC
CDR3: CASSSGLRDGYTF
size: .
D: .
V: TRBV7-3
J: TRBJ1-2

DNA: TGTGCCAGCCGCTCTGTAAGCGCCTATGGCTACACCTTC
CDR3: CASRSVSAYGYTF
size: .
D: .
V: TRBV2
J: TRBJ1-2

DNA: TGTGCCAGCAGCCAGGGCCGGCTAAATTCACCCCTCCACTTT
CDR3: CASSQGRLNSPLHF
size: .
D: .
V: TRBV14
J: TRBJ1-6

DNA: TGTGCCAGCAGACCTCCGGGTGCAAGGAACGAGCAGTACTTC
CDR3: CASRPPGARNEQYF
size: once
D: .
V: TRBV11-2
J: TRBJ2-7

DNA: TGTGCCAGCAGCTACGGTAACAATGAGCAGTTCTTC
CDR3: CASSYGNNEQFF
size: .
D: .
V: TRBV6-5
J: TRBJ2-1

DNA: TGTGCCAGCAGTGATGACATTAACACTGAAGCTTTCTTT
CDR3: CASSDDINTEAFF
size: few
D: .
V: TRBV2
J: TRBJ1-1

DNA: TGTGCCAGCAGTGTAGAGGGGGGGCGGAAGACCCAGTACTTC
CDR3: CASSVEGGRKTQYF
size: .
D: .
V: TRBV2
J: TRBJ2-5

DNA: TGTGCCAGTAGTAAAACCGGGACAGGGGACACTGAAGCTTTCTTT
CDR3: CASSKTGTGDTEAFF
size: .
D: TRBD1
V: TRBV19
J: TRBJ1-1

DNA: TGTGCCGGAGCTATGGGGGCAGGAGATTACAATGAGCAGTTCTTC
CDR3: CAGAMGAGDYNEQFF
size: few
D: .
V: TRBV6-1
J: TRBJ2-1

DNA: TGTGCCAGCAGCCCCGGCCGAAACACCATATATTTT
CDR3: CASSPGRNTIYF
size: .
D: .
V: TRBV6-5
J: TRBJ1-3

DNA: TGTGCCAGCACCAGGGGGTATAGCAATCAGCCCCAGCATTTT
CDR3: CASTRGYSNQPQHF
size: .
D: TRBD1
V: TRBV2
J: TRBJ1-5

DNA: TGTGCCAGCAGGGGCGGGGGGGCCTACAATGAGCAGTTCTTC
CDR3: CASRGGGAYNEQFF
size: .
D: TRBD2
V: TRBV6-6
J: TRBJ2-1

DNA: TGCGCCAGCAGCATCACTAGCGGGGGGGCCTACAATGAGCAGTTCTTC
CDR3: CASSITSGGAYNEQFF
size: .
D: TRBD2
V: TRBV4-1
J: TRBJ2-1

DNA: TGTGCCAGCAGACTCCAATACCAGGGGGGTGAGCAGTTCTTC
CDR3: CASRLQYQGGEQFF
size: .
D: .
V: TRBV2
J: TRBJ2-1

DNA: TGTGCCAGCAGTGATAGACAAATCGGCTACACCTTC
CDR3: CASSDRQIGYTF
size: once
D: .
V: TRBV6-5
J: TRBJ1-2

DNA: TGTGCCAGCAGCGTCCGACGGATTAATTCACCCCTCCACTTT
CDR3: CASSVRRINSPLHF
size: .
D: .
V: TRBV5-8
J: TRBJ1-6